This T cell receptor (beta chain) was obtained from a study of neurological immune-mediated disorders. TCRdb recomputed calls from the 5' RACE reads with MiXCR, one row per CDR3 protein. This table has approximately 87,000 distinct CDR3 sequences, around 14% appearing once. This clonotype was counted many times. What it binds is not known. V was pared by 6 bases and J by 4 bases, with 8 bases of the junction left unmatched. The CDR3 length is 14 residues. Germline-derived CDR1 and CDR2 are DFQATT and SNEGSKA (reference sequence). Study-wide results and limits: Patients with HTLV-1-associated myelopathy had the highest level of TCR clonal expansion, whereas patients with multiple sclerosis had the lowest level, falling beneath the level found in healthy controls.

V is TRBV20-1 and J is TRBJ2-3; the match to TRBD1 covers 9 bases. The sample consisted of PBMCs. The receptor was derived from a woman aged 45-65 years in good health. The CDR3 spells CSARPGQGADTQYF. For the CDR3, the DNA is TGCAGTGCACGGCCGGGACAGGGTGCAGATACGCAGTATTTT.